These 20 T cell receptor beta chains were sequenced from one sample in a study of monozygotic twins with inflammatory bowel disease. TCRdb re-called the 5' RACE reads and shows each CDR3 protein once, DNA omitted. The sample includes approximately 400,000 distinct CDR3 sequences. The sequenced sample was blood. The receptors were sampled from a human donor with ulcerative colitis or Crohn's disease, or a healthy co-twin of an affected twin (not recorded which).

The chain uses TRBV12-3 or TRBV12-4 and TRBJ1-5; TCRdb outputs TRBD1, but without DNA this stays unchecked. The CDR3 runs to 17 residues. This chain's CDR3 is CASSLTPLGDSNQPQHF.

This chain connects TRBV29-1 to TRBJ1-2; the TCRdb call, TRBD1, lacks DNA for checking. The germline V gene has CDR1 SQVTM and CDR2 ANQGSEA. The CDR3 contains 15 residues. The CDR3 sequence: CSVEDRGRGDYGYTF.

V gene TRBV5-1 combines with J gene TRBJ1-5; TCRdb's D call of TRBD1 is untestable without DNA. The V gene's germline CDR1 is SGHRS and CDR2 YFSETQ. The CDR3 totals 15 residues. CDR3 amino acids: CASSLDGTANQPQHF.

The chain recombines TRBV14 with TRBJ2-4; no DNA is available, so the TRBD1 call from TCRdb remains unchecked. This CDR3 has 15 residues. Germline V gene sequence: CDR1 SGHDN, CDR2 FVKESK. The chain's CDR3 is CASSRGGVGLNIQYF.

The chain joins TRBV6-5 to TRBJ2-3. The CDR3 has 14 amino acids. From germline, CDR1 is MNHEY and CDR2 SVGAGI. CDR3 sequence: CASSYSDQRRTQYF.

The chain employs TRBV19 and TRBJ1-2. This CDR3 spans 11 amino acids. Germline V lookup: CDR1 LNHDA, CDR2 SQIVND (reference sequence). The CDR3 sequence is CASSAEYGYTF.

The chain combines TRBV7-3 with TRBJ2-1; TCRdb reports TRBD1, a call that lacks DNA to check it against. This CDR3 has 14 amino acids. CDR1 is SGHTA and CDR2 is FQGTGA in the germline V gene. The CDR3 reads CASSSTGAVVEQFF.

V usage is TRBV19 and J usage is TRBJ2-1; TCRdb designates TRBD1, a call that cannot be tested without DNA. This CDR3 contains 17 residues. Germline values: CDR1 LNHDA, CDR2 SQIVND (reference sequence). The CDR3 region is CASSVPPGQRDYNEQFF.

V is TRBV28 and J is TRBJ2-7; checking the TCRdb D call of TRBD2 is not possible without DNA. The CDR3 runs to 16 residues. CDR1 and CDR2 from the germline V gene are MDHEN and SYDVKM. CDR3 amino acids: CASSLIEGPSTYEQYF.

V is TRBV19 and J is TRBJ2-1; checking the TCRdb D call of TRBD2 is not possible without DNA. Per germline, CDR1 LNHDA and CDR2 SQIVND (reference sequence). The CDR3 extends over 14 amino acids. CDR3 residues: CASKPSGARDEQFF.

The CDR3 loop is CAGRQSNTGELFF. The chain joins TRBV30 to TRBJ2-2; TCRdb names TRBD1, which stays unverified in the absence of DNA. The CDR3 extends over 13 amino acids. CDR1 GTSNPN and CDR2 SVGIG come from the germline V gene (reference sequence).

The chain employs TRBV4-2 and TRBJ1-2; the D gene TCRdb calls, TRBD1, cannot be checked with no DNA. Looked up from germline, CDR1 is LGHNA and CDR2 is YNFKEQ. There are 15 residues in the CDR3. The CDR3 is CASSQGDRGYYGYTF.

This chain joins TRBV12-3 or TRBV12-4 and TRBJ2-2; as DNA is missing, the TRBD2 call by TCRdb cannot be tested. The CDR3 is made up of 12 amino acids. CDR3 in amino acids: CASSKGAGELFF.

The rearrangement links TRBV6-1 to TRBJ1-6; as DNA is missing, the TRBD1 call by TCRdb cannot be tested. CDR3 length: 14 amino acids. Germline V gives CDR1 MNHNS, CDR2 SASEGT. CDR3 sequence: CASGGRSYNSPLHF.

The genes are TRBV4-1 and TRBJ2-5; the D call from TCRdb, TRBD1, cannot be confirmed without DNA. The CDR3 consists of 14 residues. The germline gives CDR1 MGHRA, CDR2 YSYEKL. CDR3 loop: CASSPDRAGETQYF.

The V and J genes are TRBV6-2 or TRBV6-3 and TRBJ2-1. The CDR3 has 15 amino acids. Germline values: CDR1 MNHEY, CDR2 SVGEGT. The CDR3 sequence: CASSAQGGPYNEQFF.

The chain carries TRBV7-9 and TRBJ2-3; TCRdb designates TRBD1, a call that cannot be tested without DNA. The germline V gene encodes CDR1 SEHNR and CDR2 FQNEAQ (reference sequence). The CDR3 totals 15 residues. CDR3 amino acids: CASSLTGHLTDTQYF.

The chain joins TRBV4-3 to TRBJ1-1. Germline V gene sequence: CDR1 LGHNA, CDR2 YSLEER. The CDR3 spans 14 residues. The CDR3 sequence is CASSQDRGGAEAFF.

The genes are TRBV29-1 and TRBJ2-7; checking the TCRdb D call of TRBD1 is not possible without DNA. Per germline, CDR1 SQVTM and CDR2 ANQGSEA. The CDR3 covers 11 residues. This CDR3 is CSVAGGHEQYF.

This chain's CDR3 is CASRVGTGSNTEAFF. The chain joins TRBV6-4 to TRBJ1-1; lacking DNA, the TRBD1 call made by TCRdb goes unchecked. Germline V gene data show CDR1 as MRHNA and CDR2 as SNTAGT. This CDR3 has 15 residues.